This entry is about one T cell receptor beta chain. The data were obtained in a study of blood T cell repertoires in COVID-19. Across the study: Spain, Italy and the United States supplied samples that represented acute and convalescent COVID-19.

J lost 0 bases, V lost 2 bases, and 3 bases had no gene match. The CDR3 is 15 residues long. Germline V gives CDR1 KGHSH, CDR2 LQKENI. Only in-frame clones appear in the TCRdb table, and some are missing; sequencing was by immunoSEQ multiplex PCR. The sample shows about 330,000 clones, around 85% of them seen only once. This TCR was sampled from a human donor in a cohort sampled during active COVID-19. The sample comprised peripheral blood. The rearrangement links TRBV18 to TRBJ1-1; 7 positions match TRBD1. This chain's CDR3 is CASSPIGTVNTEAFF. In nucleotides, the CDR3 is TGTGCCAGCTCACCAATCGGGACAGTGAACACTGAAGCTTTCTTT. Full variable domain (remainder filled in from reference TRBV18 and TRBJ1-1): NAGVMQNPRHLVRRRGQEARLRCSPMKGHSHVYWYRQLPEEGLKFMVYLQKENIIDESGMPKERFSAEFPKEGPSILRIQQVVRGDSAAYFCASSPIGTVNTEAFFGQGTRLTVV.